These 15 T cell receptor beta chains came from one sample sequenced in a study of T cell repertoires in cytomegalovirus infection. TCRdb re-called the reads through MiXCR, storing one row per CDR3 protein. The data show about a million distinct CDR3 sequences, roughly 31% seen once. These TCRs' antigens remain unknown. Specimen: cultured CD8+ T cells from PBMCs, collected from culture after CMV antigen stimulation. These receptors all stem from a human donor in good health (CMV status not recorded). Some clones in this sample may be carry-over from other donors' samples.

The CDR3 reads CASKLQGTGELFF. DNA for the CDR3: TGTGCCAGCAAGCTACAGGGGACCGGGGAGCTGTTTTTT. The chain recombines TRBV5-5 with TRBJ2-2, with 7 bases fitting TRBD1. The CDR3 is made up of 13 amino acids. V shed 6 bases and J 5 bases; nucleotides not matched to a gene: 4. CDR1 SGHKS and CDR2 YYEKEE come from the germline V gene (reference sequence).

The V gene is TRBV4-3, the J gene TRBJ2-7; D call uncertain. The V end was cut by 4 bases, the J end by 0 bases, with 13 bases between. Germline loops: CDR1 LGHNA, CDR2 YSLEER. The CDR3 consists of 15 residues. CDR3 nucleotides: TGCGCCAGCAGCCTTAGTTGGGGAAGCTCCTACGAGCAGTACGTC. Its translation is CASSLSWGSSYEQYV.

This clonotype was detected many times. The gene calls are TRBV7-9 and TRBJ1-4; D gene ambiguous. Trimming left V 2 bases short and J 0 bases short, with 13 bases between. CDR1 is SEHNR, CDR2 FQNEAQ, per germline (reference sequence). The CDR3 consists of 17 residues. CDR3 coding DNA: TGTGCCAGCAGCTTACCCCCTAACGTTGCAACTAATGAAAAACTGTTTTTT. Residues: CASSLPPNVATNEKLFF.

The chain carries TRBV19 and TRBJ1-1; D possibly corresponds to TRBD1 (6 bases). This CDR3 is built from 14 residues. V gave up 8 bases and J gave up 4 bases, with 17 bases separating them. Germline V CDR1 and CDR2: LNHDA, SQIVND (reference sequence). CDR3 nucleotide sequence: TGTGCCAGTTCGGAAGGGGGGTGGGCCACTGAAGCTTTCTTT. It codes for CASSEGGWATEAFF.

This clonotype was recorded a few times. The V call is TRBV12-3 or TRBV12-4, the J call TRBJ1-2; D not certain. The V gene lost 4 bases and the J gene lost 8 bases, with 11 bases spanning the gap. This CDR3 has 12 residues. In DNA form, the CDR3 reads TGTGCCAGCAGTTATTACGGATCGGGCTACACCTTC. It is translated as CASSYYGSGYTF.

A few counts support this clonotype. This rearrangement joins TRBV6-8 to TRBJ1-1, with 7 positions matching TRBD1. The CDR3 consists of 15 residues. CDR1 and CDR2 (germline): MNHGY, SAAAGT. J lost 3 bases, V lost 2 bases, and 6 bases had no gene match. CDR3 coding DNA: TGTGCCAGCAGTTACGGGGGGGACAGAGACACTGAAGCTTTCTTT. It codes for CASSYGGDRDTEAFF.

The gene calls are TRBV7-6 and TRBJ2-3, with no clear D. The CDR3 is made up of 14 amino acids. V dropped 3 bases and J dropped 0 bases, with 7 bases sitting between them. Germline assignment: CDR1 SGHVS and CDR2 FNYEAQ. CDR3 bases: TGTGCCAGCAGCTTTCCGGTTAGCACAGATACGCAGTATTTT. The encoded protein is CASSFPVSTDTQYF. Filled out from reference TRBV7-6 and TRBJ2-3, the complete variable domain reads GAGVSQSPRYKVTKRGQDVALRCDPISGHVSLYWYRQALGQGPEFLTYFNYEAQQDKSGLPNDRFSAERPEGSISTLTIQRTEQRDSAMYRCASSFPVSTDTQYFGPGTRLTVL.

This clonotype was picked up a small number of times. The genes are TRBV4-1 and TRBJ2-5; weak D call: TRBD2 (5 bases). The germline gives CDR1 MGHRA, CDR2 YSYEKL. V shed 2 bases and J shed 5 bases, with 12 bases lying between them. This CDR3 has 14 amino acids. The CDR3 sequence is CASSQPAGGETQYF. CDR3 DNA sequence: TGCGCCAGCAGCCAACCGGCTGGCGGGGAGACCCAGTACTTC.

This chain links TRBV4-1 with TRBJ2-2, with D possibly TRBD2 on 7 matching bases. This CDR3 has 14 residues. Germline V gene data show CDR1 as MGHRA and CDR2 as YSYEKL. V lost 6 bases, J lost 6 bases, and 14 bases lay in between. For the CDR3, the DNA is TGCGCCAGCAGTCTACAGGGAGGGGCCGGGGAGCTGTTTTTT. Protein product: CASSLQGGAGELFF.

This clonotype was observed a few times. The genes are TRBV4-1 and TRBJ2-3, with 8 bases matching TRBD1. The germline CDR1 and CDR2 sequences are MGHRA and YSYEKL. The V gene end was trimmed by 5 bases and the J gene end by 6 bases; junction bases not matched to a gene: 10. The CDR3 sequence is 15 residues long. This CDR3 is CASSYGQGVPDTQYF. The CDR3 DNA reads TGCGCCAGCAGCTATGGACAGGGAGTTCCCGATACGCAGTATTTT.

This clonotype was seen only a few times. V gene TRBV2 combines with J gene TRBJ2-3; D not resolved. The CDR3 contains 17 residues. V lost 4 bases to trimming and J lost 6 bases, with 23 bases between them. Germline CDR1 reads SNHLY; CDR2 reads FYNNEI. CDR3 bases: TGTGCCAGCAGTGTAGTACAGCCAAATGACTCCACCGATACGCAGTATTTT. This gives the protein CASSVVQPNDSTDTQYF.

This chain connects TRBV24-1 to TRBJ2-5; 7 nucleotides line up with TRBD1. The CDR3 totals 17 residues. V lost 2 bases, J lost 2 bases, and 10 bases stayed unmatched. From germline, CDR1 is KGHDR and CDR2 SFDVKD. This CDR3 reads CATSDSLDRSLQETQYF. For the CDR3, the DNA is TGTGCCACCAGTGATTCCCTGGACAGGTCCTTACAAGAGACCCAGTACTTC.

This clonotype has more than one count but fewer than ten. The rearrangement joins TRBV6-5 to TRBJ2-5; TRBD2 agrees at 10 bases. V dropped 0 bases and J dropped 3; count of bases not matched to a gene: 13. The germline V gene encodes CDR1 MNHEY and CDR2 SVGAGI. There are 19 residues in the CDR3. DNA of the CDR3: TGTGCCAGCAGTTACTCGAATCCTATGGCCACTAGCGGGAAAGAGACCCAGTACTTC. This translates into CASSYSNPMATSGKETQYF.

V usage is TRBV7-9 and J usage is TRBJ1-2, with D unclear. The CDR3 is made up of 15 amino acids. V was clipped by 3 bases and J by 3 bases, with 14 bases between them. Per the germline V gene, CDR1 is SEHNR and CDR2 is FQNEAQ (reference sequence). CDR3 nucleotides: TGTGCCAGCAGCTTCATCATTGGTCTTTACTATGGCTACACCTTC. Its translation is CASSFIIGLYYGYTF.

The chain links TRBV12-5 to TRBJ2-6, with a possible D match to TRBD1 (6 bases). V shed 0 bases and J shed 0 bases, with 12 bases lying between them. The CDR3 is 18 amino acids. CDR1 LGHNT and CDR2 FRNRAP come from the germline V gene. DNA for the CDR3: TGTGCTAGTGGTTTGGTTTTGGGGGCCAGCTCTGGGGCCAACGTCCTGACTTTC. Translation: CASGLVLGASSGANVLTF.